Listed below are T cell receptor beta chains from one sample, sequenced in a study of siplizumab effects on memory and regulatory T cells. Some clones are missing from TCRdb's copy, which holds only in-frame ones; the method was immunoSEQ multiplex PCR. The sample records about 100,000 clones, approximately 90% being singletons. Material for sequencing was Tregs sorted from blood. These receptors were obtained from a human donor in good health. Each CDR3 is given without its conserved first and last residue. Each record gives: V gene, CDR3 protein.

TRBV7-2 | ASSLLGLNTGELF
TRBV15 | ATSQDSQPQH
TRBV6-1 | ASAPTSYEQY
TRBV6-1 | ASSDRGGRETQY
TRBV19 | ASSIRLLGSITNSPLH
TRBV7-2 | ASSLAAVSYEQY
TRBV19 | ASSLTSGRVIGEQF
TRBV29-1 | SARLSRHEQY
TRBV7-2 | ASSLSQFYEQY
TRBV11-1 | ASSLQGPDTQY
TRBV4-1 | ASSQAGLAGDTQY
TRBV5-8 | ASSVGTGGFKLKNIQY
TRBV2 | ASTWREGSNEQF
TRBV11-3 | ASTRGRGSNEQF
TRBV5-5 | ASSLASSGYGYT
TRBV29-1 | SVAFSGQKETQY
TRBV18 | ASSPSGVGETQY
TRBV6-5 | ASSVAVGPYNEQF
TRBV10-2 | ASMDRATNEKLF
TRBV1 | TSSRKGDKDSYT
TRBV28 | ASTSGGRDYGYT
TRBV30 | AWSVGRSYEQY
TRBV11-2 | ASSLVLGRGNTEAF
TRBV5-4 | ASSLYFSQGKQY
TRBV6-6 | ASSPRTEAF
TRBV18 | ASSPQGNTIY